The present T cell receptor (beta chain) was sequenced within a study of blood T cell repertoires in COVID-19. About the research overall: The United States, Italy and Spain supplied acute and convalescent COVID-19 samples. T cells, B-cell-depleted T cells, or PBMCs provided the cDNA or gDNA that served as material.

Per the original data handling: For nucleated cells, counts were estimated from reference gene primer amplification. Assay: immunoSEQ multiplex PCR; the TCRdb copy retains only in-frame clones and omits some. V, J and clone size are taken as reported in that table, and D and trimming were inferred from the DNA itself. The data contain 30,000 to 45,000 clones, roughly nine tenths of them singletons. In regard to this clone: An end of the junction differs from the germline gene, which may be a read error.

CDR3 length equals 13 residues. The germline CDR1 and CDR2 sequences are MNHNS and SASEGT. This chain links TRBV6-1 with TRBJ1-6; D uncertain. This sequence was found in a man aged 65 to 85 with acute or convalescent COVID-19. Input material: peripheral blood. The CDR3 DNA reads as TGTGCCAGCAGAGAAGAGAGAGATTCACCCCTCCACTTT. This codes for CASREERDSPLHF.